The 16 T cell receptor beta chains in this list originate from one sample, sequenced in a study of cytomegalovirus exposure and HLA in healthy donors listed by TCRdb under 2017. Library prep was done by the immunoSEQ multiplex PCR assay. For the multiplex PCR, a mixture combining 60 forward primers for TCR Vbeta segments and 13 reverse primers for TCR Jbeta segments was used. TCRdb carries this immuneACCESS record with in-frame sequences only. Its versions omit some clonotypes, under half of them owing to an unresolved V gene in the studies checked, with the rest unexplained. Recorded for this sample are over 95,000 clones; over 55% of them occurred a single time. 7.5% to 9% of the sample is in the top ten clones. The source material was PBMCs. The receptors were sampled from a man between 18 and 35 years old in good health and CMV-seropositive.

The chain combines TRBV28 with TRBJ1-5; tentative D call: TRBD1 (5 bases). CDR3 length: 12 residues. Germline V gives CDR1 MDHEN, CDR2 SYDVKM. Trimming shortened V by 1 base and J by 10 bases, and 8 bases separated the two germline ends. The CDR3 nucleotides are TGTGCCAGCAGTTTATCAGGGTACCCCCAGCATTTT. Protein product: CASSLSGYPQHF.

V is TRBV27 and J is TRBJ1-2; 10 nucleotides match TRBD1. V shed 6 bases, J shed 7 bases, and the junction held 8 bases outside the gene matches. Germline V gives CDR1 MNHEY, CDR2 SMNVEV (reference sequence). The CDR3 is made up of 14 amino acids. CDR3 sequence reads: CASRPTGGFSGYTF. The CDR3 nucleotides are TGTGCCAGCAGACCGACAGGGGGCTTTAGTGGCTACACCTTC.

The J gene is TRBJ2-4, the V gene TRBV27; no definite D call. The CDR3 is 16 amino acids. CDR1 and CDR2 (germline): MNHEY, SMNVEV (reference sequence). Trimming removed 3 bases from V and 0 bases from J, with 12 bases in between. The CDR3 DNA is TGTGCCAGCAGTTTGCCCGGAGTGATAGCCAAAAACATTCAGTACTTC. Protein product: CASSLPGVIAKNIQYF.

This clone was detected a few times. J is TRBJ2-7 and V is TRBV6-1, with 8 bases fitting TRBD1. Germline V gene sequence: CDR1 MNHNS, CDR2 SASEGT. The CDR3 is 14 amino acids. The V segment lost 1 base and the J segment 5 bases; nucleotides outside the gene matches: 4. As DNA, the CDR3 is TGTGCCAGCAGTGAAGGACAGGGGCGCGACGAGCAGTACGTC. It encodes CASSEGQGRDEQYV.

The V gene is TRBV11-3, the J gene TRBJ1-4, with D uncertain. This CDR3 has 15 residues. V lost 0 bases to trimming and J lost 5 bases, with 10 bases between them. The germline V gene encodes CDR1 SGHNT and CDR2 YENEEA. CDR3 coding DNA: TGTGCCAGCAGCTTAGATTCGGCGGCAAATGAAAAACTGTTTTTT. Translated: CASSLDSAANEKLFF.

The chain recombines TRBV15 with TRBJ1-1; D is undetermined. CDR1 and CDR2 (germline): LNHNV, YYDKDF (reference sequence). The V gene lost 2 bases and the J gene lost 1 base, with 8 bases spanning the gap. This CDR3 spans 14 amino acids. The CDR3 DNA is TGTGCCACCAGCAGAATTACAGAGAACACTGAAGCTTTCTTT. It translates to CATSRITENTEAFF.

J is TRBJ1-1 and V is TRBV19; TRBD1 matches at 7 bases. The V segment lost 8 bases and the J segment 2 bases; nucleotides outside the gene matches: 17. In germline, CDR1 is LNHDA, CDR2 SQIVND (reference sequence). The CDR3 consists of 17 residues. CDR3 region: CASGYRTGGLQNTEAFF. CDR3 in DNA: TGTGCCAGTGGTTACAGGACAGGAGGACTTCAAAACACTGAAGCTTTCTTT. The full variable domain, with the rest looked up from reference TRBV19 and TRBJ1-1, is DGGITQSPKYLFRKEGQNVTLSCEQNLNHDAMYWYRQDPGQGLRLIYYSQIVNDFQKGDIAEGYSVSREKKESFPLTVTSAQKNPTAFYLCASGYRTGGLQNTEAFFGQGTRLTVV.

The rearrangement joins TRBV4-1 to TRBJ2-7; the match to TRBD1 covers 8 bases. CDR1 is MGHRA and CDR2 is YSYEKL in the germline V gene. V gave up 4 bases and J gave up 2 bases; unmatched junction bases: 7. The CDR3 has 15 residues. CDR3 residues: CASSREGQGTYEQYF. The CDR3 nucleotides are TGCGCCAGCAGCCGCGAAGGACAGGGTACCTACGAGCAGTACTTC.

The V gene is TRBV5-1, the J gene TRBJ1-2; 12 bases agree with TRBD1. V lost 4 bases to trimming and J lost 6 bases; unmatched junction nucleotides: 7. The CDR3 covers 15 residues. The germline V gene encodes CDR1 SGHRS and CDR2 YFSETQ. The CDR3 region is CASSPSGTGGDGYTF. CDR3 nucleotides: TGCGCCAGCAGCCCCTCCGGGACAGGGGGCGATGGCTACACCTTC.

The chain has TRBV19 and TRBJ2-1; D gene uncertain. Germline V gene lookup returns CDR1 LNHDA and CDR2 SQIVND (reference sequence). This CDR3 has 14 residues. The germline V and J ends were trimmed by 4 bases and 10 bases, with 17 bases remaining between them. CDR3 coding DNA: TGTGCCAGTAGTAGACAAGGATTGTATGGAGAGCAGTTCTTC. Translating it yields CASSRQGLYGEQFF. The complete variable domain, with remaining parts taken from reference TRBV19 and TRBJ2-1, reads DGGITQSPKYLFRKEGQNVTLSCEQNLNHDAMYWYRQDPGQGLRLIYYSQIVNDFQKGDIAEGYSVSREKKESFPLTVTSAQKNPTAFYLCASSRQGLYGEQFFGPGTRLTVL.

Only one count was recorded for this clone. This chain links TRBV6-5 with TRBJ1-1, with 11 bases that match TRBD1. After removal of 6 bases from V and 6 bases from J, the junction contained 6 bases not matched to a gene. The CDR3 contains 14 residues. From germline, CDR1 is MNHEY and CDR2 SVGAGI. CDR3 sequence (DNA): TGTGCCAGCAGCTCTGCGGACAGGGGGCCTGAAGCTTTCTTT. Translated: CASSSADRGPEAFF.

This clone was detected a few times. The rearrangement joins TRBV15 to TRBJ2-5, with D tentatively TRBD2 (6 bases). The CDR3 spans 17 residues. V was cut by 6 bases and J by 5 bases, with 25 bases left in between. Germline lookup yields CDR1 LNHNV and CDR2 YYDKDF (reference sequence). This chain's CDR3 is CATSLIHVMGTSETQYF. The CDR3 bases are TGTGCCACCAGTCTCATCCACGTAATGGGGACTTCTGAGACCCAGTACTTC.

The chain uses TRBV2 and TRBJ2-7, with TRBD1 matching 8 bases. Germline loops: CDR1 SNHLY, CDR2 FYNNEI. V was pared by 4 bases and J by 3 bases, with 11 bases of the junction left unmatched. The CDR3 spans 16 residues. The CDR3 region is CASSAMSRQGFYEQYF. The CDR3 DNA reads TGTGCCAGCAGTGCAATGTCGAGACAGGGGTTCTACGAGCAGTACTTC.

The V and J genes are TRBV7-9 and TRBJ2-2; 7 bases are a match to TRBD1. This CDR3 is built from 16 residues. Germline V gene sequence: CDR1 SEHNR, CDR2 FQNEAQ (reference sequence). With 4 bases clipped from V and 0 bases from J, the junction kept 5 bases outside the gene matches. DNA of the CDR3: TGTGCCAGCAGCTCCCCCAGGGGGACGAACACCGGGGAGCTGTTTTTT. This codes for CASSSPRGTNTGELFF.

CDR3 sequence (DNA): TGTGCCAGCAGCTTGAGACAGGCTTACACCGGGGAGCTGTTTTTT. This codes for CASSLRQAYTGELFF. The V and J genes are TRBV5-6 and TRBJ2-2, with a weak D call TRBD1 (6 bases). There are 15 residues in the CDR3. V was shortened by 1 base and J by 3 bases, with 10 bases between the two germline ends. The germline V gene encodes CDR1 SGHDT and CDR2 YYEEEE.

The rearrangement uses TRBV2 and TRBJ2-1; D perhaps matches TRBD1 (5 bases). Germline CDR1 is SNHLY and CDR2 is FYNNEI. The length of the CDR3 is 15 residues. The V end was cut by 7 bases, the J end by 0 bases, with 13 bases between. Here the CDR3 DNA reads TGTGCCAGCACCAAGGGGCTTGTCTCCTACAATGAGCAGTTCTTC. It translates to CASTKGLVSYNEQFF.